This passage covers 15 T cell receptor beta chains from one sample sequenced in a study of blood T cell repertoires in COVID-19. This table comes from immunoSEQ multiplex PCR, and its TCRdb copy is limited to in-frame clones, with some not included. This table has over 150,000 clones, 80% to 90% appearing once. Sequencing used peripheral blood. The receptor source for this set is a man aged 50 to 59 with active or convalescent COVID-19.

The chain joins TRBV6-2 or TRBV6-3 to TRBJ1-2; 7 bases match TRBD1. V was clipped by 5 bases and J by 1 base; unmatched bases: 7. Germline loops: CDR1 MNHEY, CDR2 SVGEGT. The CDR3 consists of 15 residues. CDR3 DNA sequence: TGTGCCAGCAGTGACCAGACAGGGCTTAACTATGGCTACACCTTC. Protein product: CASSDQTGLNYGYTF.

The chain is built from TRBV28 and TRBJ2-5, with 16 bases that match TRBD2. Germline CDR1 reads MDHEN; CDR2 reads SYDVKM. The length of the CDR3 is 18 residues. After removal of 6 bases from V and 4 bases from J, the junction contained 11 bases not matched to a gene. The chain's CDR3 is CASRFTGTSGRAGETQYF. The CDR3 nucleotides read TGTGCCAGCAGATTTACCGGGACTAGCGGGAGGGCCGGAGAGACCCAGTACTTC.

This clone was recorded only once. The chain couples TRBV11-2 to TRBJ1-1; D might be TRBD1 (6 bases). The CDR3 is 16 residues long. The germline V and J ends were trimmed by 1 base and 4 bases, with 16 bases remaining between them. Germline V gene lookup returns CDR1 SGHAT and CDR2 FQNNGV. The CDR3, as DNA: TGTGCCAGCAGCTTAGGTCCCACAGGGTCGGGCACTGAAGCTTTCTTT. Its translation is CASSLGPTGSGTEAFF.

The chain carries TRBV20-1 and TRBJ1-2; D remains unclear. The CDR3 consists of 10 residues. CDR1 is DFQATT and CDR2 is SNEGSKA in the germline V gene (reference sequence). With 5 bases removed from V and 6 bases from J, the gap between germline ends came to 7 bases. As DNA, the CDR3 is TGCAGTGCTTCGAGCAATGGCTACACCTTC. Amino acid sequence: CSASSNGYTF.

This chain links TRBV28 with TRBJ1-5; D is unresolved. Trimming pared 4 bases from V and 1 base from J, leaving 11 bases between. Germline V gives CDR1 MDHEN, CDR2 SYDVKM. The CDR3 spans 15 residues. The chain's CDR3 is CASSSREASNQPQHF. The CDR3 nucleotides are TGTGCCAGCAGTTCCCGAGAGGCGAGCAATCAGCCCCAGCATTTT.

The chain is built from TRBV29-1 and TRBJ2-3; 9 bases align to TRBD1. CDR3 size: 14 residues. Germline trimming cut 7 bases from V and 0 bases from J; bases unmatched to any gene: 5. Germline CDR1 is SQVTM and CDR2 is ANQGSEA. The chain's CDR3 is CSGDRAASTDTQYF. In DNA form, the CDR3 reads TGCAGCGGGGACAGGGCTGCTAGCACAGATACGCAGTATTTT.

The V gene is TRBV6-5, the J gene TRBJ1-1; D call uncertain. CDR1 and CDR2 (germline): MNHEY, SVGAGI. This CDR3 comprises 13 residues. V lost 4 bases, J lost 7 bases, and 13 bases lay in between. CDR3 nucleotide sequence: TGTGCCAGCAGTTTAGGTCCCGGGATTGAAGCTTTCTTT. This translates into CASSLGPGIEAFF.

The chain joins TRBV28 to TRBJ1-5, with 8 bases aligning to TRBD1. Per the germline V gene, CDR1 is MDHEN and CDR2 is SYDVKM. V shed 7 bases, J shed 9 bases, and the junction held 8 bases outside the gene matches. CDR3 size: 13 residues. CDR3 sequence: CASTLQGGSPQHF. The CDR3 bases are TGTGCCAGCACCCTACAGGGGGGGTCGCCCCAGCATTTT.

The chain couples TRBV5-1 to TRBJ1-1; D is undetermined. Trimming shortened V by 0 bases and J by 3 bases, and 3 bases separated the two germline ends. Germline V CDR1 and CDR2: SGHRS, YFSETQ. The CDR3 sequence is 12 residues long. The CDR3 DNA sequence: TGCGCCAGCAGCTTGGTCGACACTGAAGCTTTCTTT. Translating it yields CASSLVDTEAFF.

The V call is TRBV2, the J call TRBJ2-7, with D unclear. V was trimmed by 5 bases and J by 0 bases, leaving 11 bases between them. The length of the CDR3 is 14 residues. Germline V CDR1 and CDR2: SNHLY, FYNNEI. CDR3 residues: CASSLDRSSYEQYF. The CDR3, as DNA: TGTGCCAGCAGTCTCGACCGGAGCTCCTACGAGCAGTACTTC.

V is TRBV6-1 and J is TRBJ2-7; 9 bases align to TRBD1. Germline CDR1 is MNHNS and CDR2 is SASEGT. This CDR3 comprises 18 residues. Trimming cost V 4 bases and J 0 bases; bases outside gene matches: 13. In nucleotides, the CDR3 is TGTGCCAGCAGTGGCCCGGGACAGGGTACCCCTAACTCCTACGAGCAGTACTTC. Translating it yields CASSGPGQGTPNSYEQYF.

The chain joins TRBV7-9 to TRBJ2-6, with no clear D. The V end lost 4 bases, the J end lost 0 bases, and 7 bases lay between the germline ends. The CDR3 contains 15 residues. Germline-derived CDR1 and CDR2 are SEHNR and FQNEAQ (reference sequence). CDR3 sequence reads: CASSSLVSGANVLTF. CDR3 sequence (DNA): TGTGCCAGCAGCTCATTAGTCTCTGGGGCCAACGTCCTGACTTTC.

The chain joins TRBV29-1 to TRBJ1-1; a weak D match, TRBD1 (5 bases). This CDR3 has 12 amino acids. Germline loops: CDR1 SQVTM, CDR2 ANQGSEA. Trimming cost V 3 bases and J 9 bases, with 14 bases left between them. The CDR3 DNA reads as TGCAGCGTTGACGGGGGAGGGGATAAAGCTTTCTTT. This translates into CSVDGGGDKAFF.

The chain couples TRBV2 to TRBJ2-2; D gene ambiguous. Per the germline V gene, CDR1 is SNHLY and CDR2 is FYNNEI. Trimming removed 0 bases from V and 5 bases from J, with 13 bases in between. The CDR3 loop spans 16 amino acids. The CDR3 spells CASSEAWSVMTGELFF. The CDR3 nucleotides read TGTGCCAGCAGTGAAGCATGGTCGGTCATGACCGGGGAGCTGTTTTTT.

The CDR3 DNA reads as TGTGCCAGTAGTCCCCAGGCATCCTACAATGAGCAGTTCTTC. Translation: CASSPQASYNEQFF. V is TRBV19 and J is TRBJ2-1; D is unresolved. Looked up from germline, CDR1 is LNHDA and CDR2 is SQIVND (reference sequence). The CDR3 consists of 14 residues. Trimming pared 5 bases from V and 1 base from J, leaving 9 bases between.